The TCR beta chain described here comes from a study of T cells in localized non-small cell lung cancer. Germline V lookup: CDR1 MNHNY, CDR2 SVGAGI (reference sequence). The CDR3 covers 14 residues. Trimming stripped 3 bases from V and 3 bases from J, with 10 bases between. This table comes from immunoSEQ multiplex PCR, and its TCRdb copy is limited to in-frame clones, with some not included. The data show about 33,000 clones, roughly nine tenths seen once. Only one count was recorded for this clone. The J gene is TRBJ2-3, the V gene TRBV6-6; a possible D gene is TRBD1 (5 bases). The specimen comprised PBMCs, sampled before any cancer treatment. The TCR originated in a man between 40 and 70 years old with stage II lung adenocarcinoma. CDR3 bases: TGTGCCAGCAGTTATTTTGGGGCGACAGATACGCAGTATTTT. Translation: CASSYFGATDTQYF.